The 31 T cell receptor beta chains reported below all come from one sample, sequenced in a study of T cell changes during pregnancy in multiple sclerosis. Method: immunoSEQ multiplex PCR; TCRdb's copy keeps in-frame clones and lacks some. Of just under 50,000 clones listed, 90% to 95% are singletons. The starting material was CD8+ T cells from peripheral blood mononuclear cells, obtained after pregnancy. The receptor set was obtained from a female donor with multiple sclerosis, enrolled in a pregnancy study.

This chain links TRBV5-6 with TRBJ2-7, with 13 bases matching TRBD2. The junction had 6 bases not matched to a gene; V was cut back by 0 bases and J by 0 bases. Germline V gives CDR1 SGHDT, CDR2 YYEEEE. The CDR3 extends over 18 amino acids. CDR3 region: CASSLGWTSGGHSYEQYF. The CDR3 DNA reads TGTGCCAGCAGCTTGGGGTGGACTAGCGGGGGCCACTCCTACGAGCAGTACTTC.

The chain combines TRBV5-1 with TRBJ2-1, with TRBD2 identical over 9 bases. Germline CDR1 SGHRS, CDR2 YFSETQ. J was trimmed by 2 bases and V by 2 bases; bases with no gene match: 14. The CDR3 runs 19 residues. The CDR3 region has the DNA TGCGCCAGCAGCTTAGCGGGGGGACCCTTATTCCCCACCTACAATGAGCAGTTCTTC. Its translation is CASSLAGGPLFPTYNEQFF. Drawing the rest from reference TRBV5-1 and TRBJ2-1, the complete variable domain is KAGVTQTPRYLIKTRGQQVTLSCSPISGHRSVSWYQQTPGQGLQFLFEYFSETQRNKGNFPGRFSGRQFSNSRSEMNVSTLELGDSALYLCASSLAGGPLFPTYNEQFFGPGTRLTVL.

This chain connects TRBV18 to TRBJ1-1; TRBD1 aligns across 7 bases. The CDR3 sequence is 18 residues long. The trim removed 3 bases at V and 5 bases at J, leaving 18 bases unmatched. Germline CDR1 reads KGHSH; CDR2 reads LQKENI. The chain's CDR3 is CASSPTHRGERGRTEAFF. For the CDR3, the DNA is TGTGCCAGCTCACCTACCCACAGGGGCGAAAGGGGCAGAACTGAAGCTTTCTTT.

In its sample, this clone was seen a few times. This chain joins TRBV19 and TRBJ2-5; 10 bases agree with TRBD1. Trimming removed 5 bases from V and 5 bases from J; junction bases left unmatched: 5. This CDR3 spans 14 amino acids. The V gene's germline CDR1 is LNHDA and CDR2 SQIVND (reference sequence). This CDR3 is CASSGQGVWETQYF. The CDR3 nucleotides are TGTGCCAGTAGTGGACAGGGGGTCTGGGAGACCCAGTACTTC.

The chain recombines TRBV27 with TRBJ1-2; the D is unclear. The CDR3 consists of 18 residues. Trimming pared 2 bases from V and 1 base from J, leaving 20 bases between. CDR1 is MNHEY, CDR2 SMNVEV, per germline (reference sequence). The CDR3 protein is CASSLGPGLHLDNYGYTF. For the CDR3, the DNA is TGTGCCAGCAGTTTAGGCCCAGGATTACACCTGGATAACTATGGCTACACCTTC.

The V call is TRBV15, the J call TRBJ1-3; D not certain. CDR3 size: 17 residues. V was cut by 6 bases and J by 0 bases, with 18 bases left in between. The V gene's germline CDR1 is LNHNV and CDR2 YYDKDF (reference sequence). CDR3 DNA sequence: TGTGCCACCAGGGGGAGGGCGAAGGCCTACTCTGGAAACACCATATATTTT. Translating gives CATRGRAKAYSGNTIYF.

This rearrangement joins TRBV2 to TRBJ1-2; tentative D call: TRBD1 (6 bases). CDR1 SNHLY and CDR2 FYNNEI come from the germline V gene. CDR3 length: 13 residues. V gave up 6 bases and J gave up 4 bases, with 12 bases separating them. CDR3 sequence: CASRRGGLYGYTF. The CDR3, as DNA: TGTGCCAGCAGAAGGGGGGGCCTCTATGGCTACACCTTC.

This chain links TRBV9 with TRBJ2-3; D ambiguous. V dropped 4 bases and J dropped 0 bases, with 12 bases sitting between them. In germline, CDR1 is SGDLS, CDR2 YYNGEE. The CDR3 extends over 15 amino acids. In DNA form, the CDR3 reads TGTGCCAGCAGCCGTAGTTGGTATAGCACAGATACGCAGTATTTT. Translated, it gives CASSRSWYSTDTQYF. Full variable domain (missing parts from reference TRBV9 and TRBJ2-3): DSGVTQTPKHLITATGQRVTLRCSPRSGDLSVYWYQQSLDQGLQFLIQYYNGEERAKGNILERFSAQQFPDLHSELNLSSLELGDSALYFCASSRSWYSTDTQYFGPGTRLTVL.

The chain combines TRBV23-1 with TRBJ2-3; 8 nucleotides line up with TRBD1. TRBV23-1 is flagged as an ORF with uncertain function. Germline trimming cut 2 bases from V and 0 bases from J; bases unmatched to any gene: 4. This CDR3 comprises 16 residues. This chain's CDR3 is CASSQNRTGSTDTQYF. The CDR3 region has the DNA TGCGCCAGCAGTCAAAATCGGACAGGGAGCACAGATACGCAGTATTTT.

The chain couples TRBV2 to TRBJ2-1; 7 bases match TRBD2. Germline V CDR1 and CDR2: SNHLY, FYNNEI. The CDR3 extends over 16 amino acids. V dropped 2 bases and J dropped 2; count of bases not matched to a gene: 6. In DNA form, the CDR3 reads TGTGCCAGCAGTGAATTGATGGGGGGGACCTACAATGAGCAGTTCTTC. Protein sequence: CASSELMGGTYNEQFF.

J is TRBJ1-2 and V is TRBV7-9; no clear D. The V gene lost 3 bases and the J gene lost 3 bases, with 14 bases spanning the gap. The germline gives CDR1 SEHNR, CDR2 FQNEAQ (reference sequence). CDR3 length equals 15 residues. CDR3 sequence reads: CASSLRQKRHYGYTF. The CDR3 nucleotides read TGTGCCAGCAGCTTGAGGCAGAAAAGACACTATGGCTACACCTTC. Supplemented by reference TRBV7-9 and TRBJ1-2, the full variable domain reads DTGVSQNPRHKITKRGQNVTFRCDPISEHNRLYWYRQTLGQGPEFLTYFQNEAQLEKSRLLSDRFSAERPKGSFSTLEIQRTEQGDSAMYLCASSLRQKRHYGYTFGSGTRLTVV.

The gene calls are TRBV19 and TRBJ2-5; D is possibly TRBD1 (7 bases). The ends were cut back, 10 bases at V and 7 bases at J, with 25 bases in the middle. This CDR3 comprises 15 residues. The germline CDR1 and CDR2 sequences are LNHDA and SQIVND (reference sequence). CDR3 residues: CATQGGQEGVGTQYF. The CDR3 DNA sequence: TGTGCCACCCAAGGCGGACAGGAGGGTGTAGGGACCCAGTACTTC.

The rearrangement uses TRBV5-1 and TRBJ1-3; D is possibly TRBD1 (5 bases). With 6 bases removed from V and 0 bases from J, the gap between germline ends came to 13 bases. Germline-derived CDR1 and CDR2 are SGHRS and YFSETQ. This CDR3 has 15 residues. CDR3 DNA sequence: TGCGCCAGCATGACAGATTTCTCCTCTGGAAACACCATATATTTT. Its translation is CASMTDFSSGNTIYF.

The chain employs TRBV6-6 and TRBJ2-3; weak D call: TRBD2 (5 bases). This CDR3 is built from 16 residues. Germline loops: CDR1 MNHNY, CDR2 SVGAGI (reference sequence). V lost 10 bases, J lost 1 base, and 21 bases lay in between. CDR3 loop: CATSSRTGAGTDTQYF. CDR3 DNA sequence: TGTGCCACCTCGAGTCGGACCGGAGCGGGCACAGATACGCAGTATTTT.

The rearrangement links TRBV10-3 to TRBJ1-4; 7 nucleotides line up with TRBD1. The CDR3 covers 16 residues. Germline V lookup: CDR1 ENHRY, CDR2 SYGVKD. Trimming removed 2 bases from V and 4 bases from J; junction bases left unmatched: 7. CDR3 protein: CAISEAGGHINEKLFF. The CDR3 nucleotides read TGTGCCATCAGTGAGGCAGGGGGTCATATTAATGAAAAACTGTTTTTT.

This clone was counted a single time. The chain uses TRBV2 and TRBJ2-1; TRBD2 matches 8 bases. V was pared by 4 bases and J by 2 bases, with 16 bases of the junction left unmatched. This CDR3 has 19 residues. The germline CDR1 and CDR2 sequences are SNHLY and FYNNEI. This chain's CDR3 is CASSGRPTRAGEPYNEQFF. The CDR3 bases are TGTGCCAGCAGTGGCCGCCCGACAAGAGCGGGGGAGCCCTACAATGAGCAGTTCTTC.

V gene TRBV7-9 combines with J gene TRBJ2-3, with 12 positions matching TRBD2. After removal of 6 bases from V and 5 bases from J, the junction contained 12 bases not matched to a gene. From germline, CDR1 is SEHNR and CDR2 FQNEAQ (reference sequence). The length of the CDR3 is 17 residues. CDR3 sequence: CASSLLAGGPKEDTQYF. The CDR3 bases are TGTGCCAGCAGTCTTCTAGCGGGGGGGCCTAAGGAAGATACGCAGTATTTT.

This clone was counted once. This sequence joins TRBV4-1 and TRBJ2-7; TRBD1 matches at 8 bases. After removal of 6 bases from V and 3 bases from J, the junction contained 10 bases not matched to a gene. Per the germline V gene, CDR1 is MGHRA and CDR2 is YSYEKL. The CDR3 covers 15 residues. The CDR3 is CASSESLGQGYEQYF. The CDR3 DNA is TGCGCCAGCAGTGAGTCCCTAGGACAGGGCTACGAGCAGTACTTC.

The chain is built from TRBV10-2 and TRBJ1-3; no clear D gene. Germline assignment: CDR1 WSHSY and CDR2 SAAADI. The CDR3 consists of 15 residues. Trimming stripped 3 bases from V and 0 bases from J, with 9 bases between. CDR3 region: CASSDIGHSGNTIYF. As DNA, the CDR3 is TGCGCCAGCAGTGACATCGGTCACTCTGGAAACACCATATATTTT.

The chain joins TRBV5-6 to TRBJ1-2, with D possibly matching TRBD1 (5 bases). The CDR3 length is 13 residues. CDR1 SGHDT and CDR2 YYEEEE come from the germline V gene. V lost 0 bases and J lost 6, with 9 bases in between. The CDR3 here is CASSLGRADGYTF. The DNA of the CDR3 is TGTGCCAGCAGCTTGGGCAGGGCGGATGGCTACACCTTC.

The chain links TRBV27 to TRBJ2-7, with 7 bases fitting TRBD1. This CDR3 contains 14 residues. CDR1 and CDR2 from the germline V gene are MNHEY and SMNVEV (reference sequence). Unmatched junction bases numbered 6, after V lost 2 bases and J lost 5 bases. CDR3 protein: CASSLVTGTDEQYF. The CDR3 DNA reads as TGTGCCAGCAGTTTAGTGACAGGGACGGACGAGCAGTACTTC.

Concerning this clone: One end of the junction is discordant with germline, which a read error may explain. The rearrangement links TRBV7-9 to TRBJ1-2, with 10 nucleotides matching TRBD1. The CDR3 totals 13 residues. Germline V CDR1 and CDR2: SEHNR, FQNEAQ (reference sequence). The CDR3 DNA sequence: TGTGCCTTAGGGACAGGGGAGTACTACGGCTACACCTTC. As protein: CALGTGEYYGYTF.

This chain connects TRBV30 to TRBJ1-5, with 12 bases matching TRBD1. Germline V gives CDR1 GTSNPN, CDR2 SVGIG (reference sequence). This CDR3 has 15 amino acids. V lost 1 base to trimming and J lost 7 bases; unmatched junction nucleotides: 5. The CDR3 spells CAWSAGQGALQPQHF. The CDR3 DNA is TGTGCCTGGAGTGCGGGACAGGGGGCATTGCAGCCCCAGCATTTT.

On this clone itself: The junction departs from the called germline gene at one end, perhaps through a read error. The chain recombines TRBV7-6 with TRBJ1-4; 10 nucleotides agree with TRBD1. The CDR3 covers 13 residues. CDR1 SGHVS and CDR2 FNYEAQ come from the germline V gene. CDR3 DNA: TGTGCCAGCAGTCCCTATGGGACAGGGGACTTCTCTTTT. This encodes CASSPYGTGDFSF.

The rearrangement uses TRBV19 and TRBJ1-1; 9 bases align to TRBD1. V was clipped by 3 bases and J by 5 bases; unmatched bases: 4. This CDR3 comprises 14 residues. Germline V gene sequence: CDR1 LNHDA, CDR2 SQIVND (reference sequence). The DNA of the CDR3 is TGTGCCAGTAGTATGGGGACAGGGCTGACTGAAGCTTTCTTT. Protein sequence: CASSMGTGLTEAFF. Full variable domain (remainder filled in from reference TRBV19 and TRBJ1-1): DGGITQSPKYLFRKEGQNVTLSCEQNLNHDAMYWYRQDPGQGLRLIYYSQIVNDFQKGDIAEGYSVSREKKESFPLTVTSAQKNPTAFYLCASSMGTGLTEAFFGQGTRLTVV.

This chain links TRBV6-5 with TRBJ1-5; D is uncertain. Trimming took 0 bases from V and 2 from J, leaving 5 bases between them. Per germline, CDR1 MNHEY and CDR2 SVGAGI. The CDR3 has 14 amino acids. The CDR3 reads CASSYSSGNQPQHF. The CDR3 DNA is TGTGCCAGCAGTTACTCGTCAGGCAATCAGCCCCAGCATTTT.

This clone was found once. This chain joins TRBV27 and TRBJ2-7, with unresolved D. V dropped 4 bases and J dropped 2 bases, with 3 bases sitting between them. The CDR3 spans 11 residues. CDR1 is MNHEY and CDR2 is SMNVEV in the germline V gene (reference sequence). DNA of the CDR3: TGTGCCAGCAGTTCGGCCTACGAGCAGTACTTC. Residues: CASSSAYEQYF.

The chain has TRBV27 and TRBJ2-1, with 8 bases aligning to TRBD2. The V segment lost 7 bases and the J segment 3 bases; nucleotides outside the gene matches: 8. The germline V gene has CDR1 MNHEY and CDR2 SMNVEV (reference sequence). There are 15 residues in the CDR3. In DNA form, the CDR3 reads TGTGCCAGCACCCTAGCAGCGGGAGACTACAATGAGCAGTTCTTC. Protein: CASTLAAGDYNEQFF.

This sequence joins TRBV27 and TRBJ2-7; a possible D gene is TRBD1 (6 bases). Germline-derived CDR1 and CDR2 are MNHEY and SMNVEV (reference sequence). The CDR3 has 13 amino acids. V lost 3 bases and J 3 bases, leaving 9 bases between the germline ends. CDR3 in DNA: TGTGCCAGCAGTTTTCGACAGGACTACGAGCAGTACTTC. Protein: CASSFRQDYEQYF.

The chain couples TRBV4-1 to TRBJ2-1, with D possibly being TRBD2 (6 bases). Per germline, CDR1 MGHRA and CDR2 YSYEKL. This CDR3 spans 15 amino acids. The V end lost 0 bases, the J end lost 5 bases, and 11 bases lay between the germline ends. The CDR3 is CASSQERLVDNEQFF. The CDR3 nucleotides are TGCGCCAGCAGCCAAGAACGACTAGTCGACAATGAGCAGTTCTTC.

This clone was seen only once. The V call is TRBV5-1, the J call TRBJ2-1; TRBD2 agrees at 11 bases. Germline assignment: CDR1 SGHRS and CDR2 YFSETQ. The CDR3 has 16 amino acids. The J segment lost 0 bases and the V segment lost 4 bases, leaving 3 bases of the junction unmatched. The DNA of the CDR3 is TGCGCCAGCAGCGGGGGACTAGCGGACTCCTACAATGAGCAGTTCTTC. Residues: CASSGGLADSYNEQFF.